These 22 T cell receptor beta chains originate from one sample sequenced in a study of untreated major depressive disorder. TCRdb keeps only in-frame clones here, not all; method: immunoSEQ multiplex PCR. The sample records just under 20,000 clones, more than 70% being singletons. Sample: CD4+ T cells from PBMCs. The receptors come from a woman aged 25 to 39 in good health.

This clone appeared a single time. The chain employs TRBV5-1 and TRBJ2-2, with 14 bases fitting TRBD2. Germline V CDR1 and CDR2: SGHRS, YFSETQ. The CDR3 has 17 amino acids. With V trimmed by 0 bases and J by 4 bases, 2 bases remained unmatched. The CDR3 region has the DNA TGCGCCAGCAGCTTGGCAGGGACTAGCGGGAGCACCGGGGAGCTGTTTTTT. Its translation is CASSLAGTSGSTGELFF.

The J gene is TRBJ1-6, the V gene TRBV4-1; a weak D match, TRBD1 (5 bases). CDR3 size: 14 residues. Trimming pared 0 bases from V and 8 bases from J, leaving 8 bases between. The germline V gene encodes CDR1 MGHRA and CDR2 YSYEKL. The CDR3 DNA follows: TGCGCCAGCAGCCAAGACAGGGTTCATTCACCCCTCCACTTT. This translates into CASSQDRVHSPLHF.

This clone was seen a single time. This rearrangement joins TRBV5-6 to TRBJ2-1; 8 nucleotides match TRBD2. After removal of 4 bases from V and 1 base from J, the junction contained 10 bases not matched to a gene. The germline CDR1 and CDR2 sequences are SGHDT and YYEEEE. The CDR3 length is 17 residues. CDR3 sequence reads: CASSPGVGRGSYNEQFF. CDR3 coding DNA: TGTGCCAGCAGCCCTGGGGTCGGGAGGGGGTCCTACAATGAGCAGTTCTTC.

J is TRBJ1-1 and V is TRBV11-3; D gene ambiguous. In germline, CDR1 is SGHNT, CDR2 YENEEA. The CDR3 is 15 residues long. Trimming cost V 7 bases and J 0 bases, with 15 bases left between them. CDR3 sequence reads: CASTPPGQLNTEAFF. For the CDR3, the DNA is TGTGCCAGCACCCCCCCCGGGCAGTTGAACACTGAAGCTTTCTTT.

V gene TRBV20-1 combines with J gene TRBJ2-3; D is unresolved. The CDR3 is 10 residues long. Germline CDR1 DFQATT, CDR2 SNEGSKA (reference sequence). V was shortened by 5 bases and J by 3 bases, with 3 bases between the two germline ends. The CDR3 DNA follows: TGCAGTGCTGGTACAGATACGCAGTATTTT. This sequence encodes CSAGTDTQYF.

V gene TRBV7-9 combines with J gene TRBJ1-2; 7 bases fit TRBD1. V lost 6 bases, J lost 4 bases, and 11 bases stayed unmatched. The CDR3 contains 15 residues. CDR1 and CDR2 (germline): SEHNR, FQNEAQ (reference sequence). The CDR3 reads CASRFGGGASYGYTF. CDR3 in DNA: TGTGCCAGCAGGTTCGGAGGGGGCGCGAGCTATGGCTACACCTTC.

This clone was seen only once. The rearrangement links TRBV27 to TRBJ1-5, with D perhaps TRBD1 (6 bases). Trimming stripped 5 bases from V and 1 base from J, with 9 bases between. In germline, CDR1 is MNHEY, CDR2 SMNVEV (reference sequence). CDR3 length: 14 amino acids. The CDR3 sequence: CASSQGTSNQPQHF. DNA for the CDR3: TGTGCCAGCAGTCAGGGGACAAGCAATCAGCCCCAGCATTTT.

The gene calls are TRBV28 and TRBJ2-7; TRBD1 or TRBD2 may be the D gene (5 bases each). V was pared by 4 bases and J by 3 bases, with 10 bases between. The CDR3 runs to 13 residues. Germline-derived CDR1 and CDR2 are MDHEN and SYDVKM. The CDR3 bases are TGTGCCAGCAGTTCGGGACCGATCTACGAGCAGTACTTC. Protein product: CASSSGPIYEQYF.

The chain carries TRBV27 and TRBJ2-5, with TRBD1 identical over 9 bases. The CDR3 totals 15 residues. V shed 5 bases, J shed 7 bases, and the junction held 11 bases outside the gene matches. Germline V CDR1 and CDR2: MNHEY, SMNVEV (reference sequence). The CDR3, as DNA: TGTGCCAGCAGTCTCGGGACAGGGATGAGGGGGACCCAGTACTTC. Encoded protein: CASSLGTGMRGTQYF.

This sequence joins TRBV5-1 and TRBJ2-1; tentative D call: TRBD2 (5 bases). The CDR3 length is 12 residues. Germline lookup yields CDR1 SGHRS and CDR2 YFSETQ. Between the trimmed V and J ends, which lost 0 bases and 12 bases, there was a span of 10 bases. DNA of the CDR3: TGCGCCAGCAGCTTGGGACGAGCGGTGCAGTTCTTC. It codes for CASSLGRAVQFF.

The chain uses TRBV18 and TRBJ1-5, with TRBD1 matching 7 bases. The V gene's germline CDR1 is KGHSH and CDR2 LQKENI. The CDR3 contains 15 residues. The V gene end was trimmed by 4 bases and the J gene end by 0 bases; junction bases not matched to a gene: 3. As DNA, the CDR3 is TGTGCCAGCTCACAGGGGGCAGATAGCAATCAGCCCCAGCATTTT. Translating gives CASSQGADSNQPQHF.

The rearrangement uses TRBV7-2 and TRBJ2-7; 7 bases match TRBD1. The ends lost 5 bases at V and 2 bases at J; junction bases unmatched: 6. Germline CDR1 and CDR2: SGHTA and FQGNSA. This CDR3 has 14 amino acids. CDR3 sequence: CASSVDRFAYEQYF. CDR3 coding DNA: TGTGCCAGCAGCGTGGACAGGTTCGCCTACGAGCAGTACTTC.

This clone was observed a handful of times. The chain has TRBV11-2 and TRBJ2-7; D is unresolved. V was cut by 2 bases and J by 3 bases, with 11 bases left in between. Germline V gives CDR1 SGHAT, CDR2 FQNNGV. The CDR3 is 14 amino acids. The CDR3 sequence: CASSLRTHDYEQYF. CDR3 sequence (DNA): TGTGCCAGCAGCTTACGAACACACGACTACGAGCAGTACTTC.

This clone is medium-sized. This chain connects TRBV28 to TRBJ1-2, with TRBD1 as a possible D gene (5 bases). Deletions cut 5 bases from V and 9 bases from J, with 16 bases between. CDR1 is MDHEN and CDR2 is SYDVKM in the germline V gene. CDR3 size: 13 residues. The CDR3 spells CASSPSSGLSYTF. The CDR3 DNA follows: TGTGCCAGCAGTCCCTCGTCGGGGCTCAGCTACACCTTC.

The chain is built from TRBV29-1 and TRBJ2-1, with D perhaps matching TRBD1 or TRBD2 (5 bases each). V was shortened by 7 bases and J by 4 bases, with 17 bases between the two germline ends. Germline V lookup: CDR1 SQVTM, CDR2 ANQGSEA. The CDR3 has 14 amino acids. Here the CDR3 reads CSGTRDGMYNEQFF. As DNA, the CDR3 is TGCAGCGGGACCCGGGACGGGATGTACAATGAGCAGTTCTTC.

This rearrangement joins TRBV2 to TRBJ1-1; D is unclear. CDR3 length equals 12 residues. Trimming left V 9 bases short and J 1 base short, with 9 bases between. Germline CDR1 SNHLY, CDR2 FYNNEI. In nucleotides, the CDR3 is TGTGCCAGTCGATTTTCGAACACTGAAGCTTTCTTT. It specifies CASRFSNTEAFF. Using reference TRBV2 and TRBJ1-1 for the parts outside the CDR3, the full variable domain is EPEVTQTPSHQVTQMGQEVILRCVPISNHLYFYWYRQILGQKVEFLVSFYNNEISEKSEIFDDQFSVERPDGSNFTLKIRSTKLEDSAMYFCASRFSNTEAFFGQGTRLTVV.

This clone appeared once. The chain carries TRBV5-6 and TRBJ2-4; D is unclear. Deletions cut 1 base from V and 0 bases from J, with 11 bases between. This CDR3 spans 16 amino acids. The germline gives CDR1 SGHDT, CDR2 YYEEEE. CDR3 amino acids: CASSLSQTLAKNIQYF. The CDR3 bases are TGTGCCAGCAGCTTGAGTCAGACACTAGCCAAAAACATTCAGTACTTC.

The gene calls are TRBV7-2 and TRBJ2-7; perhaps TRBD2 as D (6 bases). Germline V gives CDR1 SGHTA, CDR2 FQGNSA. V lost 3 bases to trimming and J lost 4 bases, with 13 bases between them. The CDR3 loop spans 14 amino acids. The CDR3 DNA follows: TGTGCCAGCAGCTTTGCTCCGGGGAGGTACGAGCAGTACTTC. This codes for CASSFAPGRYEQYF.

This clone was seen more than once but under ten times. J is TRBJ1-2 and V is TRBV7-9, with 7 bases matching TRBD1. The CDR3 contains 15 residues. Germline assignment: CDR1 SEHNR and CDR2 FQNEAQ (reference sequence). Trimming at V came to 5 bases and at J to 6 bases, leaving 12 bases not matched to a gene. CDR3 nucleotides: TGTGCCAGCAGCCGTCCTACGACAGGGAGCCATGGCTACACCTTC. Its protein product is CASSRPTTGSHGYTF.

The chain has TRBV2 and TRBJ2-5, with no clear D. The V gene's germline CDR1 is SNHLY and CDR2 FYNNEI. Between the trimmed V and J ends, which lost 3 bases and 4 bases, there was a span of 6 bases. The CDR3 length is 12 residues. For the CDR3, the DNA is TGTGCCAGCAGTGACTCCAGAGAGACCCAGTACTTC. It translates to CASSDSRETQYF.

V and J are TRBV7-9 and TRBJ1-3; D might be TRBD1 (5 bases). Germline CDR1 is SEHNR and CDR2 is FQNEAQ (reference sequence). V was trimmed by 5 bases and J by 2 bases, leaving 13 bases between them. This CDR3 contains 15 residues. CDR3 DNA: TGTGCCAGCAGCCAGGGTGCCGCTCCTGGAAACACCATATATTTT. Protein sequence: CASSQGAAPGNTIYF.

V gene TRBV6-1 combines with J gene TRBJ2-1; TRBD2 is a possible D gene (5 bases). Germline V gene sequence: CDR1 MNHNS, CDR2 SASEGT. The CDR3 has 13 residues. The V end was cut by 6 bases, the J end by 4 bases, with 10 bases between. The CDR3 region is CASSRTLYNEQFF. The DNA for the CDR3 is TGTGCCAGCAGCCGGACTCTATACAATGAGCAGTTCTTC.